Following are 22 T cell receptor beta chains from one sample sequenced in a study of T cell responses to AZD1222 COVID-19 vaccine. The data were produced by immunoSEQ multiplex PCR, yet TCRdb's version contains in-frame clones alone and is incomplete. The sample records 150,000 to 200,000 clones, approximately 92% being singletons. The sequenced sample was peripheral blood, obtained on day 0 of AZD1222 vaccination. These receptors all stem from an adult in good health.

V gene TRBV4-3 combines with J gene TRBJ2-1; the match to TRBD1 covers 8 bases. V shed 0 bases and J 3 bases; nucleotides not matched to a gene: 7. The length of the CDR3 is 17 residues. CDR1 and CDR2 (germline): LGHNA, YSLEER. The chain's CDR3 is CASSQDHLQGGYNEQFF. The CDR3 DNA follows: TGCGCCAGCAGCCAAGATCACCTACAGGGGGGCTACAATGAGCAGTTCTTC.

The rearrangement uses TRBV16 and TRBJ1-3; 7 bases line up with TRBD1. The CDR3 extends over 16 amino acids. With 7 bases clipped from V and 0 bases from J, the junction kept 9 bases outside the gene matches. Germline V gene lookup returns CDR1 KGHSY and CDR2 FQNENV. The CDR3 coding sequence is TGTGCCAGCACCCAGGACAGGCTGAACTCTGGAAACACCATATATTTT. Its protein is CASTQDRLNSGNTIYF. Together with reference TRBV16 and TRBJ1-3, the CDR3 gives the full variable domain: GEEVAQTPKHLVRGEGQKAKLYCAPIKGHSYVFWYQQVLKNEFKFLISFQNENVFDETGMPKERFSAKCLPNSPCSLEIQATKLEDSAVYFCASTQDRLNSGNTIYFGEGSWLTVV.

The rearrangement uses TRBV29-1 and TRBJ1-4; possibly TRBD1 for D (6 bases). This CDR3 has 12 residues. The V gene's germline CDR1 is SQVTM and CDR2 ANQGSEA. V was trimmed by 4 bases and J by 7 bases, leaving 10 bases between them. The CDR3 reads CSVAGAGEKLFF. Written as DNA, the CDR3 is TGCAGCGTTGCGGGGGCAGGTGAAAAACTGTTTTTT.

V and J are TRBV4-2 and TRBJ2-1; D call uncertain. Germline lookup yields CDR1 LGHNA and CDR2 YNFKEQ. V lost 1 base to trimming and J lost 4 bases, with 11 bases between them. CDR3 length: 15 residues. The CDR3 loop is CASSQADGLYNEQFF. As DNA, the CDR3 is TGTGCCAGCAGCCAAGCGGACGGTCTATACAATGAGCAGTTCTTC.

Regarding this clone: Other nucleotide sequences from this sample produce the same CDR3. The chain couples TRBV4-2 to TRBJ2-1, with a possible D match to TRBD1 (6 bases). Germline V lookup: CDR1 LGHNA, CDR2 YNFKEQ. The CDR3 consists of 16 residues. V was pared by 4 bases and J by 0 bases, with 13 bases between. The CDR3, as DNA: TGTGCCAGCAGCCGCCCAGGACAGAGCTCCTACAATGAGCAGTTCTTC. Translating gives CASSRPGQSSYNEQFF.

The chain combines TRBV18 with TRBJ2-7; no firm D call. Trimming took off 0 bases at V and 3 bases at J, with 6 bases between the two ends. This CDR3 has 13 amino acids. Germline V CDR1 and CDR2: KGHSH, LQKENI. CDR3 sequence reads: CASSPPDHYEQYF. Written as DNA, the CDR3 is TGTGCCAGCTCACCACCAGACCACTACGAGCAGTACTTC.

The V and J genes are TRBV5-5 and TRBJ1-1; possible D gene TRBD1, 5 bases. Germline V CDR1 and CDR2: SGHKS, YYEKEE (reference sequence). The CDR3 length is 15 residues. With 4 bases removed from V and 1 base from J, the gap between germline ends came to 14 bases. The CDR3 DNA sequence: TGTGCCAGCAGCCCCTGGCCGGGGCCGAACACTGAAGCTTTCTTT. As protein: CASSPWPGPNTEAFF.

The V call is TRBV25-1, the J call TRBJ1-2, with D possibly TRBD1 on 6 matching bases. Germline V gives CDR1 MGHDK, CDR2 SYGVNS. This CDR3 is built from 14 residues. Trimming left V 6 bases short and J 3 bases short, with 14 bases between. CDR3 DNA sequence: TGTGCCAGCAGAGAGGGGGGGGCTGACTATGGCTACACCTTC. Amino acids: CASREGGADYGYTF.

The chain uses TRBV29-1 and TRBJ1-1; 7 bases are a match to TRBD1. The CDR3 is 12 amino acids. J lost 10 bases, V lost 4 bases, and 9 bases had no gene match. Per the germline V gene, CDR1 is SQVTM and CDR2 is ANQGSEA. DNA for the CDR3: TGCAGCGTTGGTCAACAGGGGTTCTTAGCTTTCTTT. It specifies CSVGQQGFLAFF.

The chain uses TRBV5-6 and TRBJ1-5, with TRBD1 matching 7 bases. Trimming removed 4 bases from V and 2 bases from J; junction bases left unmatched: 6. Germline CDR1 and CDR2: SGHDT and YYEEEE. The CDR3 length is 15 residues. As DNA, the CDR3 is TGTGCCAGCAGCGCCGCAGGGGGGGGCAATCAGCCCCAGCATTTT. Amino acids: CASSAAGGGNQPQHF. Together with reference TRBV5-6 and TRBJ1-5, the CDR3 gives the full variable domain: DAGVTQSPTHLIKTRGQQVTLRCSPKSGHDTVSWYQQALGQGPQFIFQYYEEEERQRGNFPDRFSGHQFPNYSSELNVNALLLGDSALYLCASSAAGGGNQPQHFGDGTRLSIL.

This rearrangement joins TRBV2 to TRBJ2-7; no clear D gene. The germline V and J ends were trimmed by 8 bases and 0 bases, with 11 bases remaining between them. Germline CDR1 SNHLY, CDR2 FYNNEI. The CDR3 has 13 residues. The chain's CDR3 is CASGQPFSYEQYF. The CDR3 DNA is TGTGCCAGCGGTCAGCCATTCTCCTACGAGCAGTACTTC. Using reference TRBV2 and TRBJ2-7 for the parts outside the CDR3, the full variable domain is EPEVTQTPSHQVTQMGQEVILRCVPISNHLYFYWYRQILGQKVEFLVSFYNNEISEKSEIFDDQFSVERPDGSNFTLKIRSTKLEDSAMYFCASGQPFSYEQYFGPGTRLTVT.

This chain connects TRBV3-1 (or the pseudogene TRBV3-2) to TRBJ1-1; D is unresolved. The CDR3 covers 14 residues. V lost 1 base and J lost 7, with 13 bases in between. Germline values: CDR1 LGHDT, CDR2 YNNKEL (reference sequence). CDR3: CASSQVHTPYEAFF. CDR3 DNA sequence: TGTGCCAGCAGCCAAGTTCACACCCCATATGAAGCTTTCTTT.

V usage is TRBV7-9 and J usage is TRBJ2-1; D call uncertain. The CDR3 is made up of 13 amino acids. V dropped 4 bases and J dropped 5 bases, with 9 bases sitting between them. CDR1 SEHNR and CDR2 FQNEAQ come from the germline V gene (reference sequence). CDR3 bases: TGTGCCAGCAGCTCCCAGAGAAACAATGAGCAGTTCTTC. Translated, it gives CASSSQRNNEQFF.

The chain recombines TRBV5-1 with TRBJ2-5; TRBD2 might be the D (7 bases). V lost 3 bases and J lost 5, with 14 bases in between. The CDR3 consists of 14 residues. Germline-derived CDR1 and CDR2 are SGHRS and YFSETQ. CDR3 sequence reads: CASSSAGGLETQYF. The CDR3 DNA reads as TGCGCCAGCAGCTCGGCCGGGGGGCTGGAGACCCAGTACTTC.

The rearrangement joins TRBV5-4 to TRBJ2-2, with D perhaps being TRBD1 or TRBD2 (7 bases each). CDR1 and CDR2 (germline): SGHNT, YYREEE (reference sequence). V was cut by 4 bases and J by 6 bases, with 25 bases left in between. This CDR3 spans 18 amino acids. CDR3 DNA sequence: TGTGCCAGCAGCACTGGCCCCCGGGGGCAGGGGGGGGCCGGGGAGCTGTTTTTT. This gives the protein CASSTGPRGQGGAGELFF.

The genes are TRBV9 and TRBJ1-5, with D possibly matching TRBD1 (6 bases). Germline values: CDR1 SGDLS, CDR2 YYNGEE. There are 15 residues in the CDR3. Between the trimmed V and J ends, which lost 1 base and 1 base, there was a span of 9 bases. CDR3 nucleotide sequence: TGTGCCAGCAGCGTAAAGGGGGGGAGCAATCAGCCCCAGCATTTT. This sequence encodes CASSVKGGSNQPQHF.

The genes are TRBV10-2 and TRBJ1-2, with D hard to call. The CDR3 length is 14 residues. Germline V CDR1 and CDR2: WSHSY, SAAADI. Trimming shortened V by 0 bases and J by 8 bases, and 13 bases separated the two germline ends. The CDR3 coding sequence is TGCGCCAGCAGTGAGTCGGCGGCGCTCGACGGCTACACCTTC. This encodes CASSESAALDGYTF.

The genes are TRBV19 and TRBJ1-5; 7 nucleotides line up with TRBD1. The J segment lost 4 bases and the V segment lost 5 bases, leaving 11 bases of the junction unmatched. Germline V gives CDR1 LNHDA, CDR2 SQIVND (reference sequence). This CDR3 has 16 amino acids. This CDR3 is CASSPATGDSNQPQHF. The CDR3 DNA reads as TGTGCCAGTAGTCCCGCGACCGGGGACAGTAATCAGCCCCAGCATTTT.

The CDR3 coding sequence is TGCGCCAGCAGCTTGGTTTTTACGAGCGGGAGCTCCTATAATTCACCCCTCCACTTT. It yields the protein CASSLVFTSGSSYNSPLHF. This sequence joins TRBV5-1 and TRBJ1-6, with unresolved D. This CDR3 comprises 19 residues. CDR1 is SGHRS, CDR2 YFSETQ, per germline. The V and J ends lost 0 bases and 0 bases respectively, with 16 bases between them.

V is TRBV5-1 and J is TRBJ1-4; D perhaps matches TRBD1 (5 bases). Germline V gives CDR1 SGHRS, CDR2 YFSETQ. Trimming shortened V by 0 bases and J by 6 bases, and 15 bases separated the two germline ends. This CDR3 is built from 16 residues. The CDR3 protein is CASSLARGRADEKLFF. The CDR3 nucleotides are TGCGCCAGCAGCTTGGCCCGGGGCAGGGCGGATGAAAAACTGTTTTTT.

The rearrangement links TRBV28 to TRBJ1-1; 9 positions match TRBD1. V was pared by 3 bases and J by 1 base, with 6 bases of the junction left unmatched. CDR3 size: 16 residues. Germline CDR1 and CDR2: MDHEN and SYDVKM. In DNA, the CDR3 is TGTGCCAGCAGTTTGAGGTTGACAGGGGGGAACACTGAAGCTTTCTTT. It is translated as CASSLRLTGGNTEAFF.

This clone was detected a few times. CDR3 amino acids: CAWSVLAGGEQFF. The CDR3 coding sequence is TGTGCCTGGAGTGTCCTAGCGGGGGGGGAGCAGTTCTTC. The V and J genes are TRBV30 and TRBJ2-1; 12 nucleotides line up with TRBD2. Germline V gene sequence: CDR1 GTSNPN, CDR2 SVGIG (reference sequence). The CDR3 covers 13 residues. The ends lost 0 bases at V and 10 bases at J; junction bases unmatched: 1. Together with reference TRBV30 and TRBJ2-1, the CDR3 gives the full variable domain: SQTIHQWPATLVQPVGSPLSLECTVEGTSNPNLYWYRQAAGRGLQLLFYSVGIGQISSEVPQNLSASRPQDRQFILSSKKLLLSDSGFYLCAWSVLAGGEQFFGPGTRLTVL.